This TCR beta chain was documented in a study of T cells in Graves' hyperthyroidism and ophthalmopathy. Amplified TCR beta CDR3 regions derived from RNA transcripts. First-round RT-PCR with HTBI primers amplified the TCR CDR3 region. One entry per CDR3 protein results from TCRdb running MiXCR on the multiplex PCR reads. Seen here are 210,000 or so distinct CDR3 sequences, roughly a sixth observed once, and the top ten hold 50%. In its sample, this clonotype was seen many times. The germline CDR1 and CDR2 sequences are SNHLY and FYNNEI. This CDR3 is 13 amino acids long. With 8 bases clipped from V and 3 bases from J, the junction kept 3 bases outside the gene matches.

Material: blood. The V call is TRBV2, the J call TRBJ2-7; TRBD2 matches at 11 bases. The TCR originated in a man aged 50 or older with Graves' hyperthyroidism. The CDR3 sequence: CASAGTSGYEQYF. DNA for the CDR3: TGTGCCAGCGCCGGGACTAGCGGCTACGAGCAGTACTTC.